This T cell receptor (beta chain) appears in the sequencing data of a study of CD8 T cells in ankylosing spondylitis. Findings of the study overall: Before this, some motif variants had been reported in reactive arthritis synovial fluid and blood. As reported, disease-linked clones showed significant enrichment in matched ankylosing spondylitis synovial fluid. Ankylosing spondylitis blood appeared to be characterized by a TCR beta motif of several highly homologous variants.

The CDR3 sequence is 14 residues long. CDR1 is SQVTM, CDR2 ANQGSEA, per germline. Trimming removed 5 bases at V and 2 bases at J, with 14 bases between. This clonotype was detected many times. Its specificity is not known. It was by quantitative 5'-RACE with molecular barcodes that TCR beta libraries were made. MiXCR, applied by TCRdb to the 5' RACE reads, yields one record per CDR3 protein. The sample lists 35,000 or so distinct CDR3 sequences; 4.5% to 6% were seen once. The receptor was derived from a male donor with ankylosing spondylitis or in good health (not recorded which). What was sequenced was blood, either unsorted or a sorted T cell fraction (not recorded which). The rearrangement uses TRBV29-1 and TRBJ2-3, with a weak D call TRBD2 (5 bases). The CDR3 nucleotides are TGCAGCGTTACGGCCCCCGGGGTCACAGATACGCAGTATTTT. Amino acids: CSVTAPGVTDTQYF.